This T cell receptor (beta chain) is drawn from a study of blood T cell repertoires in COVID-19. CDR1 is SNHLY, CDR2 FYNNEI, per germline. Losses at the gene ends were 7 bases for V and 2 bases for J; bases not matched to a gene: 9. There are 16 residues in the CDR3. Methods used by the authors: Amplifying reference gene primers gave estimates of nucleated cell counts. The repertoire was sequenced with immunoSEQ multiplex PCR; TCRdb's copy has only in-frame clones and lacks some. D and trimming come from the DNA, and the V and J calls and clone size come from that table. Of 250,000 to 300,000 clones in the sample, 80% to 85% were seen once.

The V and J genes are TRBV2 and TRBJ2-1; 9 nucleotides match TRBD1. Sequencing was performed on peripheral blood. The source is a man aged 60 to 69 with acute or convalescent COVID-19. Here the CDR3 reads CASTPGTGHTYNEQFF. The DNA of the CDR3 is TGTGCCAGCACCCCTGGGACAGGGCACACCTACAATGAGCAGTTCTTC.